Listed below are T cell receptor beta chains from one sample, sequenced in a study of T cell changes during pregnancy in multiple sclerosis. Using immunoSEQ multiplex PCR, the repertoire was profiled, and TCRdb retains in-frame clones only, with some absent. The table shows about 11,000 clones, with 85% to 95% occurring only once. The starting material was CD4+ T cells from peripheral blood mononuclear cells, obtained before pregnancy. Source of these receptors: a female donor with multiple sclerosis, enrolled in a pregnancy study. Each CDR3 is given with its conserved first and last residue. The order of the fields is V gene, D gene, clone size, J gene, CDR3 DNA, CDR3 protein. The D gene is left open where the match is weak. Rows give clone size only sometimes, using once, few, many, or a class for an expanded clone.

v_call: TRBV30; d_call: TRBD1; clone_size: NA; j_call: TRBJ1-4; cdr3_nt: TGTGCCTGGAGTCCGGGACAGGTTGATGAAAAACTGTTTTTT; cdr3_aa: CAWSPGQVDEKLFF
v_call: TRBV6-5; d_call: NA; clone_size: NA; j_call: TRBJ1-1; cdr3_nt: TGTGCCAGCACCACCGTGGGGGGGCAGGCTTTCTTT; cdr3_aa: CASTTVGGQAFF
v_call: TRBV6-6; d_call: TRBD1; clone_size: NA; j_call: TRBJ1-5; cdr3_nt: TGTGCCAGCATTAACCGGGACAGATATCAGCCCCAGCATTTT; cdr3_aa: CASINRDRYQPQHF
v_call: TRBV14; d_call: NA; clone_size: NA; j_call: TRBJ1-2; cdr3_nt: TGTGCCAGCAGCCAAGTAGGGGCGAACTATGGCTACACCTTC; cdr3_aa: CASSQVGANYGYTF
v_call: TRBV10-1; d_call: NA; clone_size: NA; j_call: TRBJ2-1; cdr3_nt: TGCGCCAGCAGTGAGTCGAGGGCCTCCACCTACAATGAGCAGTTCTTC; cdr3_aa: CASSESRASTYNEQFF
v_call: TRBV18; d_call: TRBD1; clone_size: NA; j_call: TRBJ1-1; cdr3_nt: TGTGCCAGCTCACCATTGACAGGGAGCACTGAAGCTTTCTTT; cdr3_aa: CASSPLTGSTEAFF
v_call: TRBV6-4; d_call: TRBD1; clone_size: NA; j_call: TRBJ1-2; cdr3_nt: TGTGCTACGCGGGCGACAGGGGCTGGTGGCTACACCTTC; cdr3_aa: CATRATGAGGYTF
v_call: TRBV6-4; d_call: NA; clone_size: NA; j_call: TRBJ1-1; cdr3_nt: TGTGCCAGCAGTGCCAGGTCGGAAACCTTAAACACTGAAGCTTTCTTT; cdr3_aa: CASSARSETLNTEAFF
v_call: TRBV7-9; d_call: NA; clone_size: NA; j_call: TRBJ2-7; cdr3_nt: TGTGCCAGCACCAGGGGTCCATACGAGCAGTACTTC; cdr3_aa: CASTRGPYEQYF
v_call: TRBV30; d_call: TRBD1; clone_size: NA; j_call: TRBJ1-2; cdr3_nt: TGTGCCTGGAGGGGACAGGGGGTCTATGGCTACACCTTC; cdr3_aa: CAWRGQGVYGYTF
v_call: TRBV2; d_call: TRBD1; clone_size: NA; j_call: TRBJ1-6; cdr3_nt: TGTGCCAGCAACCTACGGAGGGACGACCCGGGACAGAATAATTCACCCCTCCACTTT; cdr3_aa: CASNLRRDDPGQNNSPLHF
v_call: TRBV4-2; d_call: NA; clone_size: NA; j_call: TRBJ1-6; cdr3_nt: TGTGCCAGCAGCCAAGGGTTGGAGGGGTATAATTCACCCCTCCACTTT; cdr3_aa: CASSQGLEGYNSPLHF
v_call: TRBV29-1; d_call: NA; clone_size: NA; j_call: TRBJ2-1; cdr3_nt: TGCAGCGTTGAAGGGACAGAGAGCTACAATGAGCAGTTCTTC; cdr3_aa: CSVEGTESYNEQFF
v_call: TRBV19; d_call: TRBD1; clone_size: NA; j_call: TRBJ1-2; cdr3_nt: TGTGCCAGTATAGGGACAGCTACCCCCTATGGCTACACCTTC; cdr3_aa: CASIGTATPYGYTF
v_call: TRBV11-1; d_call: NA; clone_size: NA; j_call: TRBJ1-1; cdr3_nt: TGTGCCAGCGTACAGGGAGGGACTGAAGCTTTCTTT; cdr3_aa: CASVQGGTEAFF
v_call: TRBV9; d_call: NA; clone_size: NA; j_call: TRBJ1-1; cdr3_nt: TGTGCCAGCAGCGTGGTGGGAGGGGAAGCTTTCTTT; cdr3_aa: CASSVVGGEAFF
v_call: TRBV6-6; d_call: NA; clone_size: NA; j_call: TRBJ2-5; cdr3_nt: TGTGCCAGCAGTTATGGGCCTCCCTCTGGAAGGGAGACCCAGTACTTC; cdr3_aa: CASSYGPPSGRETQYF
v_call: TRBV9; d_call: NA; clone_size: NA; j_call: TRBJ1-3; cdr3_nt: TGTGCCAGCAGCCCTGAGGGCAGGACTGGAAACACCATATATTTT; cdr3_aa: CASSPEGRTGNTIYF
v_call: TRBV19; d_call: NA; clone_size: NA; j_call: TRBJ1-3; cdr3_nt: TGTGCCAGTAGTATAGAGAGCTCTGGAAACACCATATATTTT; cdr3_aa: CASSIESSGNTIYF
v_call: TRBV28; d_call: TRBD1; clone_size: NA; j_call: TRBJ1-1; cdr3_nt: TGTGCCAGCAGCTTGACAGGGCCAAGCACTGAAGCTTTCTTT; cdr3_aa: CASSLTGPSTEAFF
v_call: TRBV11-2; d_call: TRBD2; clone_size: NA; j_call: TRBJ2-3; cdr3_nt: TGTGCCAGCGGGGGAGCGGGGGCGGGGGATACGCAGTATTTT; cdr3_aa: CASGGAGAGDTQYF
v_call: TRBV7-6; d_call: NA; clone_size: NA; j_call: TRBJ1-2; cdr3_nt: TGTGCCAGCAGCCCCGGGTATGGCTACACCTTC; cdr3_aa: CASSPGYGYTF
v_call: TRBV18; d_call: NA; clone_size: NA; j_call: TRBJ1-2; cdr3_nt: TGTGCCAGCTCACCGGGGGGATCCCCTAACTATGGCTACACCTTC; cdr3_aa: CASSPGGSPNYGYTF
v_call: TRBV30; d_call: NA; clone_size: NA; j_call: TRBJ1-2; cdr3_nt: TGTGCCTGCCGACAGAGTTCACCGAATGGCTACACCTTC; cdr3_aa: CACRQSSPNGYTF
v_call: TRBV5-6; d_call: NA; clone_size: NA; j_call: TRBJ2-1; cdr3_nt: TGTGCCAGCAGACACACAGGGTCTAGGGAGTTCTTC; cdr3_aa: CASRHTGSREFF
v_call: TRBV2; d_call: TRBD2; clone_size: once; j_call: TRBJ2-3; cdr3_nt: TGTGCCAGCAAGAGGCGGGGGACCACAGATACGCAGTATTTT; cdr3_aa: CASKRRGTTDTQYF
v_call: TRBV18; d_call: NA; clone_size: NA; j_call: TRBJ1-2; cdr3_nt: TGTGCCAGCTCACTCCGGGGATCCCCCCCACTTGACTATGGCTACACCTTC; cdr3_aa: CASSLRGSPPLDYGYTF
v_call: TRBV11-1; d_call: NA; clone_size: NA; j_call: TRBJ1-2; cdr3_nt: TGTGCCAGCAGCTCGTCGGGCCGTAAAGGGGGCTATGGCTACACCTTC; cdr3_aa: CASSSSGRKGGYGYTF
v_call: TRBV7-7; d_call: TRBD2; clone_size: NA; j_call: TRBJ2-1; cdr3_nt: TGTGCTAGCAGCCAAGCCAGCGGGGGGGCAAACAATGAGCAGTTCTTC; cdr3_aa: CASSQASGGANNEQFF
v_call: TRBV25-1; d_call: NA; clone_size: NA; j_call: TRBJ2-7; cdr3_nt: TGTGCCAGCAGTGGTGGCAGCGAGCAGTACTTC; cdr3_aa: CASSGGSEQYF
v_call: TRBV7-9; d_call: NA; clone_size: NA; j_call: TRBJ1-5; cdr3_nt: TGTGCCAGCAGCTTCCTGAATCAGCCCCAGCATTTT; cdr3_aa: CASSFLNQPQHF
v_call: TRBV6-1; d_call: NA; clone_size: NA; j_call: TRBJ2-4; cdr3_nt: TGTGCCAGCAGTGTAACAGGAATAGCCAAAAACATTCAGTACTTC; cdr3_aa: CASSVTGIAKNIQYF
v_call: TRBV7-7; d_call: NA; clone_size: NA; j_call: TRBJ1-4; cdr3_nt: TGTGCTAGCAGCCCCCACTTTAATGAAAAACTGTTTTTT; cdr3_aa: CASSPHFNEKLFF
v_call: TRBV2; d_call: NA; clone_size: NA; j_call: TRBJ1-2; cdr3_nt: TGTGCCAGCAGTGAAAGGCCAGGGTCTGTTGATGGCTACACCTTC; cdr3_aa: CASSERPGSVDGYTF
v_call: TRBV18; d_call: NA; clone_size: once; j_call: TRBJ1-2; cdr3_nt: TGTGCCAGCTCACCTTCAGGGCTTGGCTACACCTTC; cdr3_aa: CASSPSGLGYTF
v_call: TRBV6-5; d_call: NA; clone_size: NA; j_call: TRBJ2-7; cdr3_nt: TGTGCCAGCAGTTACTCTCGTCTAGGCCCCTACGAGCAGTACTTC; cdr3_aa: CASSYSRLGPYEQYF
v_call: TRBV29-1; d_call: TRBD1; clone_size: once; j_call: TRBJ2-3; cdr3_nt: TGCAGCGTTGAACAGGGGGGCACAGATACGCAGTATTTT; cdr3_aa: CSVEQGGTDTQYF
v_call: TRBV5-6; d_call: NA; clone_size: NA; j_call: TRBJ1-1; cdr3_nt: TGTGCCAGCGGCCATCAGGGGATGAACACTGAAGCTTTCTTT; cdr3_aa: CASGHQGMNTEAFF
v_call: TRBV5-1; d_call: TRBD2; clone_size: NA; j_call: TRBJ2-1; cdr3_nt: TGCGCCAGCAGCATAGGACTAGCGGGGTTCTACAATGAGCAGTTCTTC; cdr3_aa: CASSIGLAGFYNEQFF
v_call: TRBV5-1; d_call: TRBD1; clone_size: NA; j_call: TRBJ1-3; cdr3_nt: TGCGCCAGCAGTGGGACAGGGAGAGGAAACACCATATATTTT; cdr3_aa: CASSGTGRGNTIYF
v_call: TRBV4-1; d_call: TRBD2; clone_size: NA; j_call: TRBJ2-3; cdr3_nt: TGCGCCAGCAGCCCCACAGAGCGGGGGAGCACAGATACGCAGTATTTT; cdr3_aa: CASSPTERGSTDTQYF
v_call: TRBV7-9; d_call: TRBD1; clone_size: NA; j_call: TRBJ1-2; cdr3_nt: TGTGCCAGCAGCCCCTCCGGGACAGGGGGATTCTATGGCTACACCTTC; cdr3_aa: CASSPSGTGGFYGYTF
v_call: TRBV7-8; d_call: TRBD1; clone_size: NA; j_call: TRBJ2-7; cdr3_nt: TGTGCCAGCAGCAAGGGACAGGGGGCCTACGAGCAGTACTTC; cdr3_aa: CASSKGQGAYEQYF
v_call: TRBV5-5; d_call: TRBD2; clone_size: NA; j_call: TRBJ2-3; cdr3_nt: TGTGCCAGCACGAGACTAGCGGGGGTAAGAGATACGCAGTATTTT; cdr3_aa: CASTRLAGVRDTQYF
v_call: TRBV28; d_call: TRBD1; clone_size: NA; j_call: TRBJ1-2; cdr3_nt: TGTGCCAGCAGTTTTTCCGACAGGGCTAACTATGGCTACACCTTC; cdr3_aa: CASSFSDRANYGYTF
v_call: TRBV5-1; d_call: TRBD1; clone_size: NA; j_call: TRBJ2-7; cdr3_nt: TGCGCCAGCAGCATCGCCGGGACAGGGATCGACGAGCAGTACTTC; cdr3_aa: CASSIAGTGIDEQYF
v_call: TRBV9; d_call: TRBD2; clone_size: NA; j_call: TRBJ2-1; cdr3_nt: TGTGCCAGCAGCTTCCGGACTAGCGGGGCCCACAATGAGCAGTTCTTC; cdr3_aa: CASSFRTSGAHNEQFF
v_call: TRBV28; d_call: NA; clone_size: NA; j_call: TRBJ2-7; cdr3_nt: TGTGCCAGCATGCCTGGGGGGGCCGGAACCTACGAGCAGTACTTC; cdr3_aa: CASMPGGAGTYEQYF
v_call: TRBV19; d_call: TRBD1; clone_size: NA; j_call: TRBJ1-5; cdr3_nt: TGTGCCAGTATTCGGTCCGGGACAGGGAACAATCAGCCCCAGCATTTT; cdr3_aa: CASIRSGTGNNQPQHF
v_call: TRBV27; d_call: NA; clone_size: NA; j_call: TRBJ1-1; cdr3_nt: TGTGCCAGCACCCTTAGCTATCCAGCGGGCCCGAACACTGAAGCTTTCTTT; cdr3_aa: CASTLSYPAGPNTEAFF
v_call: TRBV19; d_call: TRBD2; clone_size: NA; j_call: TRBJ2-5; cdr3_nt: TGTGCCAGTAGTATAAGCGGGGGTGGGGAGACCCAGTACTTC; cdr3_aa: CASSISGGGETQYF
v_call: TRBV30; d_call: TRBD1; clone_size: NA; j_call: TRBJ2-2; cdr3_nt: TGTGCCTGGAGTTACTTGGGGCAGGGGGCGCATGGGGAGCTGTTTTTT; cdr3_aa: CAWSYLGQGAHGELFF
v_call: TRBV5-1; d_call: NA; clone_size: NA; j_call: TRBJ2-7; cdr3_nt: TGCGCCAGCAGCCCGTTGGGGGGGGGCCGGGACGAGCAGTACTTC; cdr3_aa: CASSPLGGGRDEQYF